Sequencing of this T cell receptor beta chain was carried out in a study of cytomegalovirus exposure and HLA in healthy donors. Whole-study context: Both the 120 or so validation repertoires and the 666 first-cohort repertoires used the same platform, as reported by a later analysis.

The assay was immunoSEQ multiplex PCR, and TCRdb's table has in-frame clones only and misses some. Of about 150,000 clones in the sample, 70% to 90% are singletons; the top ten hold around 20%. Study conclusions and caveats: With high specificity and sensitivity, the classifier reportedly diagnosed cytomegalovirus status. Specific recognition of CMV antigens was confirmed in vitro for a few chains (all CMV-associated). Rarity held for most TCR sequences, but there were some public TCRs that occurred in many donors.

After removal of 1 base from V and 2 bases from J, the junction contained 4 bases not matched to a gene. Germline CDR1 and CDR2: LNHNV and YYDKDF (reference sequence). CDR3 length: 17 residues. Note on this clone: No antigen is known for it.

This sequence originates from a man younger than 30 in good health and CMV-seropositive. The gene calls are TRBV15 and TRBJ2-3, with 12 positions matching TRBD2. Sequences were obtained from PBMCs. In DNA, the CDR3 is TGTGCCACCAGCAGAGGGACTAGCGGGAAGAACACAGATACGCAGTATTTT. Its translation is CATSRGTSGKNTDTQYF.